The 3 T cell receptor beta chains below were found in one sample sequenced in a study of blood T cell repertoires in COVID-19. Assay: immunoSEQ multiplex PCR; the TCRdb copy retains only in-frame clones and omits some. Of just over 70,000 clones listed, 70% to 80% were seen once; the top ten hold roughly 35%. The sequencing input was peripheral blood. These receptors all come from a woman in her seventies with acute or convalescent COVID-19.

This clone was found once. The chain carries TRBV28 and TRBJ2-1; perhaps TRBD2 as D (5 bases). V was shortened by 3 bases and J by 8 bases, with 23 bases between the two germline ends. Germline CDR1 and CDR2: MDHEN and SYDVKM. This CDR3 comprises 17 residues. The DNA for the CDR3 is TGTGCCAGCAGTTTTCGCGTAACGCTAGCAGGAAGGTATGAGCAGTTCTTC. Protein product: CASSFRVTLAGRYEQFF. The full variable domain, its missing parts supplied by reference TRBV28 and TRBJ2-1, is DVKVTQSSRYLVKRTGEKVFLECVQDMDHENMFWYRQDPGLGLRLIYFSYDVKMKEKGDIPEGYSVSREKKERFSLILESASTNQTSMYLCASSFRVTLAGRYEQFFGPGTRLTVL.

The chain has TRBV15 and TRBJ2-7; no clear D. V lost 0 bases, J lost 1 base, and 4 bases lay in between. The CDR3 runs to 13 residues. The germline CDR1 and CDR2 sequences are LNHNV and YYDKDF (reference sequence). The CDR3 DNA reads TGTGCCACCAGCAGAGATCCGTCCTACGAGCAGTACTTC. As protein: CATSRDPSYEQYF.

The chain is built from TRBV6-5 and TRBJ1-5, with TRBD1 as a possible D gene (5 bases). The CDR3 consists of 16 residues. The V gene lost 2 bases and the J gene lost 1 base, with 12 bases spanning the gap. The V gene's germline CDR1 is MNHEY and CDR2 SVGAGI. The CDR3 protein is CASSYGGKGSNQPQHF. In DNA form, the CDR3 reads TGTGCCAGCAGTTACGGCGGTAAGGGGAGCAATCAGCCCCAGCATTTT.